This T cell receptor beta chain stems from a study of blood T cell repertoires in COVID-19. This CDR3 is built from 13 residues. Per germline, CDR1 KGHSH and CDR2 LQKENI. V gave up 3 bases and J gave up 8 bases; unmatched junction bases: 6. In the original workflow: Amplification from reference gene primers served as the basis for estimated nucleated cell counts. Repertoires were generated with immunoSEQ multiplex PCR, while TCRdb's copy carries only in-frame clones and drops some. That table gives V, J and clone size, and the DNA gave D and trimming. The repertoire has 210,000 or so clones, 70% to 90% of them found once; the top ten carry roughly 6.2%.

This sequence originates from a woman between 40 and 55 years old who had recovered from COVID-19. The chain is built from TRBV18 and TRBJ1-2, with TRBD1 identical over 7 bases. Sequencing was done on a sample of peripheral blood. The DNA of the CDR3 is TGTGCCAGCTCACCGGGGGGACAGTACGGCTACACCTTC. Amino acids: CASSPGGQYGYTF.